These 10 T cell receptor beta chains were sequenced from one sample in a study of PD-L1 blockade in urothelial cancer. TCRdb's table, derived via immunoSEQ multiplex PCR, lists solely in-frame clones and lacks some. The sample shows tens of thousands of clones, roughly a third of them seen only once. Sequenced material: tumor tissue, taken before atezolizumab (anti-PD-L1) treatment. These receptors all stem from a man aged 55 to 70 with urothelial cancer.

This clone has only a few counts. The rearrangement joins TRBV4-1 to TRBJ2-4; D may correspond to TRBD1 or TRBD2 (6 bases each). The CDR3 extends over 17 amino acids. CDR1 is MGHRA and CDR2 is YSYEKL in the germline V gene. Deletions cut 0 bases from V and 2 bases from J, with 14 bases between. The CDR3 nucleotides read TGCGCCAGCAGCCAAGATGTGGGGGGCGCGACCAAAAACATTCAGTACTTC. Protein sequence: CASSQDVGGATKNIQYF.

This clone is judged medium-sized. The chain carries TRBV9 and TRBJ2-1; TRBD2 matches 10 bases. The CDR3 spans 17 residues. The germline V gene encodes CDR1 SGDLS and CDR2 YYNGEE. Trimming took 4 bases from V and 0 from J; bases not matched to a gene: 7. CDR3 coding DNA: TGTGCCAGCAGCCTCGGGACTAGCGTGGACTCCTACAATGAGCAGTTCTTC. Its translation is CASSLGTSVDSYNEQFF.

Ten or more counts support this clone. The chain joins TRBV11-3 to TRBJ2-1; tentatively, D is TRBD1 (6 bases). The germline CDR1 and CDR2 sequences are SGHNT and YENEEA. V was cut by 5 bases and J by 9 bases, with 23 bases left in between. This CDR3 comprises 16 residues. CDR3 in amino acids: CASSDTGTTGRGEQFF. CDR3 DNA sequence: TGTGCCAGCAGCGACACCGGGACAACCGGCCGGGGTGAGCAGTTCTTC.

This chain links TRBV6-8 with TRBJ2-3, with a tentative D call TRBD2 (6 bases). This CDR3 has 15 amino acids. Germline assignment: CDR1 MNHGY and CDR2 SAAAGT. V was trimmed by 4 bases and J by 3 bases, leaving 14 bases between them. DNA of the CDR3: TGTGCCAGCAGTTTCGATGGGGGGTCAACAGATACGCAGTATTTT. This encodes CASSFDGGSTDTQYF.

In its sample, this clone was seen a few times. The chain combines TRBV11-3 with TRBJ2-7; 12 nucleotides match TRBD2. With 6 bases clipped from V and 6 bases from J, the junction kept 6 bases outside the gene matches. CDR3 size: 14 residues. Germline assignment: CDR1 SGHNT and CDR2 YENEEA. CDR3 in amino acids: CASRPSGRASEQYF. Here the CDR3 DNA reads TGTGCCAGCAGACCTAGCGGGAGGGCGAGCGAGCAGTACTTC.

The chain joins TRBV5-1 to TRBJ2-3; 11 nucleotides align to TRBD2. The V segment lost 4 bases and the J segment 1 base; nucleotides outside the gene matches: 5. The CDR3 has 16 amino acids. Germline V gene lookup returns CDR1 SGHRS and CDR2 YFSETQ. In DNA form, the CDR3 reads TGCGCCAGCAGCCCGACTAGCGGGGCCGGCACAGATACGCAGTATTTT. It specifies CASSPTSGAGTDTQYF.

The chain links TRBV9 to TRBJ1-1; TRBD1 agrees at 9 bases. The germline V gene encodes CDR1 SGDLS and CDR2 YYNGEE. The CDR3 totals 14 residues. The junction had 7 bases not matched to a gene; V was cut back by 5 bases and J by 5 bases. CDR3: CASRSQGAPTEAFF. CDR3 nucleotides: TGTGCCAGCAGGTCACAGGGGGCTCCAACTGAAGCTTTCTTT.

This clone has more than one count but fewer than ten. The V and J genes are TRBV4-1 and TRBJ1-4, with 9 nucleotides matching TRBD1. This CDR3 has 16 residues. V was clipped by 0 bases and J by 8 bases; unmatched bases: 7. CDR1 and CDR2 (germline): MGHRA, YSYEKL. The CDR3 reads CASSQDRYRGQEKLFF. The CDR3 region has the DNA TGCGCCAGCAGCCAAGATCGGTACAGGGGGCAAGAAAAACTGTTTTTT.

This clone was recorded at least ten times. The gene calls are TRBV7-7 and TRBJ2-2; D not certain. The CDR3 is made up of 14 amino acids. The germline CDR1 and CDR2 sequences are SSHAT and FNYEAQ (reference sequence). V shed 4 bases and J shed 2 bases, with 8 bases lying between them. As DNA, the CDR3 is TGTGCCAGCAGCTCCACTTACAACACCGGGGAGCTGTTTTTT. This translates into CASSSTYNTGELFF.

The V and J genes are TRBV29-1 and TRBJ2-2, with 11 bases identical to TRBD2. The CDR3 contains 16 residues. V trimming: 5 bases; J trimming: 1 base; junction bases outside the gene matches: 6. CDR1 SQVTM and CDR2 ANQGSEA come from the germline V gene. CDR3 nucleotides: TGCAGCGTTCTTCGGACTAGCGGGTTGAACACCGGGGAGCTGTTTTTT. It is translated as CSVLRTSGLNTGELFF.